The 18 T cell receptor beta chains reported below all come from one sample, sequenced in a study of early T cells in non-severe SARS-CoV-2 infection (dated by TCRdb to about 2021). Libraries were prepared through 5' RACE. Sequencing instrument: NextSeq 500. TCRdb applied fastp at Q25 and MiXCR to the public reads, then kept only in-frame beta chains. Each entry merges the rows of one CDR3 protein and shows their most common DNA and genes. Recorded for this sample are approximately 80,000 distinct CDR3 sequences; approximately 10% of them occurred a single time. The top ten hold about 11% of the sample. Source: whole blood, taken at baseline. The receptors derive from an adult who was a healthcare worker with PCR-confirmed SARS-CoV-2 infection or an uninfected control (not recorded which).

In this sample, this clonotype turned up many times. The CDR3, as DNA: TGTGCCAGCAGCTTCGGGACAGGGCAGACAGATACGCAGTATTTT. Protein: CASSFGTGQTDTQYF. The rearrangement joins TRBV7-6 to TRBJ2-3, with TRBD1 identical over 9 bases. The germline gives CDR1 SGHVS, CDR2 FNYEAQ. Trimming at V came to 3 bases and at J to 3 bases, leaving 4 bases not matched to a gene. The CDR3 has 15 residues. The full variable domain, its missing parts supplied by reference TRBV7-6 and TRBJ2-3, is GAGVSQSPRYKVTKRGQDVALRCDPISGHVSLYWYRQALGQGPEFLTYFNYEAQQDKSGLPNDRFSAERPEGSISTLTIQRTEQRDSAMYRCASSFGTGQTDTQYFGPGTRLTVL.

The CDR3 DNA sequence: TGTGCCAGCAGTTTCGGGGCCCGGACGAATTCACCCCTCCACTTT. Its protein product is CASSFGARTNSPLHF. The chain recombines TRBV27 with TRBJ1-6; possible D gene TRBD1, 5 bases. V was trimmed by 3 bases and J by 7 bases, leaving 13 bases between them. The CDR3 is made up of 15 amino acids. Germline-derived CDR1 and CDR2 are MNHEY and SMNVEV (reference sequence).

This clonotype was counted at least ten times. The V and J genes are TRBV28 and TRBJ2-5; 9 nucleotides line up with TRBD1. Losses at the gene ends were 6 bases for V and 6 bases for J; bases not matched to a gene: 11. The CDR3 contains 15 residues. Per germline, CDR1 MDHEN and CDR2 SYDVKM. In DNA, the CDR3 is TGTGCCAGCAGCCCTGGACAGGGGTGGGGGAAGACCCAGTACTTC. Its protein product is CASSPGQGWGKTQYF.

The table lists this clonotype with many counts. The V call is TRBV7-8, the J call TRBJ2-5; D is unclear. V gave up 8 bases and J gave up 3 bases, with 10 bases separating them. This CDR3 has 12 amino acids. CDR1 and CDR2 from the germline V gene are SGHVS and FQNEAQ. CDR3 sequence reads: CASGSHEETQYF. The CDR3 DNA follows: TGTGCCAGCGGAAGTCACGAAGAGACCCAGTACTTC.

The chain combines TRBV2 with TRBJ1-6; no clear D gene. CDR1 SNHLY and CDR2 FYNNEI come from the germline V gene. Trimming shortened V by 1 base and J by 10 bases, and 14 bases separated the two germline ends. The CDR3 loop spans 15 amino acids. The CDR3 loop is CASSEVSTVRSPLHF. DNA of the CDR3: TGTGCCAGCAGTGAAGTTTCAACAGTACGGTCACCCCTCCACTTT.

This clonotype occurred many times. The chain uses TRBV7-2 and TRBJ2-1; tentatively, D is TRBD2 (5 bases). Between the trimmed V and J ends, which lost 8 bases and 6 bases, there was a span of 17 bases. CDR3 length: 14 amino acids. The germline V gene has CDR1 SGHTA and CDR2 FQGNSA. CDR3 DNA sequence: TGTGCCAGCCTACGGGATCAACCCTCCAATGAGCAGTTCTTC. Protein sequence: CASLRDQPSNEQFF. Filled out from reference TRBV7-2 and TRBJ2-1, the complete variable domain reads GAGVSQSPSNKVTEKGKDVELRCDPISGHTALYWYRQSLGQGLEFLIYFQGNSAPDKSGLPSDRFSAERTGGSVSTLTIQRTQQEDSAVYLCASLRDQPSNEQFFGPGTRLTVL.

This clonotype has a handful of counts. CDR3: CASSLAGVEAFF. DNA of the CDR3: TGTGCCAGCAGCTTAGCAGGGGTTGAAGCTTTCTTT. The genes are TRBV7-8 and TRBJ1-1, with D possibly matching TRBD1 (5 bases). From germline, CDR1 is SGHVS and CDR2 FQNEAQ. CDR3 size: 12 residues. V lost 0 bases and J lost 7, with 6 bases in between. Based on the CDR3 plus reference TRBV7-8 and TRBJ1-1, the full variable domain is GAGVSQSPRYKVAKRGQDVALRCDPISGHVSLFWYQQALGQGPEFLTYFQNEAQLDKSGLPSDRFFAERPEGSVSTLKIQRTQQEDSAVYLCASSLAGVEAFFGQGTRLTVV.

V usage is TRBV6-1 and J usage is TRBJ2-2; D gene ambiguous. CDR3 length equals 13 residues. Per germline, CDR1 MNHNS and CDR2 SASEGT. Trimming shortened V by 1 base and J by 5 bases, and 5 bases separated the two germline ends. The CDR3 is CASSEGDTGELFF. CDR3 nucleotides: TGTGCCAGCAGTGAAGGCGATACCGGGGAGCTGTTTTTT.

This clonotype was observed at least ten times. The chain employs TRBV6-2 or TRBV6-3 and TRBJ2-2; no definite D call. This CDR3 region has 15 residues. CDR1 is MNHEY, CDR2 SVGEGT, per germline. V shed 3 bases and J shed 4 bases, with 12 bases lying between them. The CDR3 is CASSYRTPSTGELFF. The CDR3 DNA follows: TGTGCCAGCAGTTATCGAACTCCTAGCACCGGGGAGCTGTTTTTT.

This clonotype occurred many times. This sequence joins TRBV20-1 and TRBJ1-2; possible D gene TRBD1, 5 bases. V was pared by 3 bases and J by 4 bases, with 15 bases between. Looked up from germline, CDR1 is DFQATT and CDR2 is SNEGSKA (reference sequence). This CDR3 has 14 amino acids. The CDR3: CSASGFRDGYGYTF. The CDR3 coding sequence is TGCAGTGCTAGTGGATTCCGGGACGGCTATGGCTACACCTTC.

This clonotype was counted ten times or more. The V and J genes are TRBV6-4 and TRBJ2-3; 13 nucleotides match TRBD2. V shed 0 bases and J 6 bases; nucleotides not matched to a gene: 0. This CDR3 spans 15 amino acids. Germline lookup yields CDR1 MRHNA and CDR2 SNTAGT. The CDR3: CASSDSTSGGDTQYF. CDR3 in DNA: TGTGCCAGCAGTGACTCGACTAGCGGGGGGGATACGCAGTATTTT.

The rearrangement uses TRBV11-2 and TRBJ2-5; D unclear. The V end lost 1 base, the J end lost 0 bases, and 3 bases lay between the germline ends. Germline V gene lookup returns CDR1 SGHAT and CDR2 FQNNGV. The CDR3 covers 13 residues. The CDR3 nucleotides read TGTGCCAGCAGCTTAGGACACCAAGAGACCCAGTACTTC. This encodes CASSLGHQETQYF.

This chain connects TRBV5-1 to TRBJ2-2; D unresolved. Germline lookup yields CDR1 SGHRS and CDR2 YFSETQ. CDR3 length equals 12 residues. V was pared by 5 bases and J by 7 bases, with 9 bases between. This chain's CDR3 is CASSKKDGELFF. As DNA, the CDR3 is TGCGCCAGCAGTAAAAAGGACGGGGAGCTGTTTTTT.

The genes are TRBV6-5 and TRBJ2-3; TRBD1 matches at 9 bases. In germline, CDR1 is MNHEY, CDR2 SVGAGI. CDR3 length equals 14 residues. J was trimmed by 2 bases and V by 5 bases; bases with no gene match: 2. The CDR3, as DNA: TGTGCCAGCAGTGACAGGGGGACCACAGATACGCAGTATTTT. This translates into CASSDRGTTDTQYF.

This clonotype was found a few times. The CDR3 nucleotides are TGTGCCAGCAGCTCCCTACCGTTCTCAAGGCGGGGGATTTCCTACGAGCAGTACTTC. It encodes CASSSLPFSRRGISYEQYF. V gene TRBV7-8 combines with J gene TRBJ2-7, with 7 bases fitting TRBD2. The CDR3 has 19 residues. V dropped 4 bases and J dropped 1; count of bases not matched to a gene: 19. Germline CDR1 SGHVS, CDR2 FQNEAQ.

The J gene is TRBJ1-1, the V gene TRBV14; D gene ambiguous. Germline V gene sequence: CDR1 SGHDN, CDR2 FVKESK. The CDR3 contains 12 residues. Trimming pared 4 bases from V and 7 bases from J, leaving 10 bases between. The CDR3 sequence: CASSPYQHEAFF. DNA for the CDR3: TGTGCCAGCAGCCCTTATCAACATGAAGCTTTCTTT.

This clonotype was picked up many times. The chain combines TRBV20-1 with TRBJ2-5, with TRBD1 matching 9 bases. The junction had 7 bases not matched to a gene; V was cut back by 0 bases and J by 5 bases. CDR1 and CDR2 from the germline V gene are DFQATT and SNEGSKA (reference sequence). The CDR3 is 15 amino acids. In DNA, the CDR3 is TGCAGTGCTAGAGATGGGACAGGGCCAAGGGAGACCCAGTACTTC. Amino acid sequence: CSARDGTGPRETQYF.

The gene calls are TRBV19 and TRBJ2-2; TRBD1 aligns across 8 bases. CDR1 is LNHDA, CDR2 SQIVND, per germline (reference sequence). The CDR3 runs to 16 residues. The ends lost 5 bases at V and 5 bases at J; junction bases unmatched: 10. The CDR3 spells CASSVSGTGGTGELFF. Here the CDR3 DNA reads TGTGCCAGTAGTGTATCCGGGACAGGAGGGACCGGGGAGCTGTTTTTT. The full variable domain, in which reference TRBV19 and TRBJ2-2 provide the parts outside the CDR3, is DGGITQSPKYLFRKEGQNVTLSCEQNLNHDAMYWYRQDPGQGLRLIYYSQIVNDFQKGDIAEGYSVSREKKESFPLTVTSAQKNPTAFYLCASSVSGTGGTGELFFGEGSRLTVL.